This T cell receptor (beta chain) was sequenced in a study of T cell responses to AZD1222 COVID-19 vaccine. Germline lookup yields CDR1 WNHNN and CDR2 SYGVQD (reference sequence). Trimming cost V 6 bases and J 0 bases, with 6 bases left between them. The CDR3 runs 13 residues. The data were produced by immunoSEQ multiplex PCR, yet TCRdb's version contains in-frame clones alone and is incomplete. The sample contains tens of thousands of clones, 90% of which appear only once. Study observations and caveats: Dominant at 160-218 and 743-854, vaccine-associated CD4 TCRs also spanned spike. Repertoire collection took place solely once the T cell response had peaked.

Worth noting for this clone: Its antigen is not known. The sample carries other DNA sequences with the same CDR3.

This chain joins TRBV10-1 and TRBJ1-5, with D unresolved. Sequences were derived from peripheral blood, sampled 28 days after the second AZD1222 dose. The sequence came from an adult who received the AZD1222 COVID-19 vaccine. The CDR3 DNA follows: TGCGCCAGCAGGACGGATAGCAATCAGCCCCAGCATTTT. Amino acid sequence: CASRTDSNQPQHF.